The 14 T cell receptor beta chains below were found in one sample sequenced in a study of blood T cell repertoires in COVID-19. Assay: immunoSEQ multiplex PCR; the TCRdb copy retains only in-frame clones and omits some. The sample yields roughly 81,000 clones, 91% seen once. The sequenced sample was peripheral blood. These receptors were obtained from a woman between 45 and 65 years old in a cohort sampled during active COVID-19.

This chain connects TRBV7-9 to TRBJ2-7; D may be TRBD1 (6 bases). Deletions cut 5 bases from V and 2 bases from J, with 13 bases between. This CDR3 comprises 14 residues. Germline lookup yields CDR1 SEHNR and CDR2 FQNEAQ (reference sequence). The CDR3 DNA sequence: TGTGCCAGCAGCGACTCCGGGACACCCTACGAGCAGTACTTC. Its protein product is CASSDSGTPYEQYF.

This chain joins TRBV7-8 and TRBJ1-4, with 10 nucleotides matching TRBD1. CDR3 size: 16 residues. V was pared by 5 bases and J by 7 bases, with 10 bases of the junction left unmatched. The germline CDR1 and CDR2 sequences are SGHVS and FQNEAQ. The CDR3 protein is CASSPPRQGAAEKLFF. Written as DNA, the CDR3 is TGTGCCAGCAGCCCCCCCCGACAGGGGGCGGCTGAAAAACTGTTTTTT.

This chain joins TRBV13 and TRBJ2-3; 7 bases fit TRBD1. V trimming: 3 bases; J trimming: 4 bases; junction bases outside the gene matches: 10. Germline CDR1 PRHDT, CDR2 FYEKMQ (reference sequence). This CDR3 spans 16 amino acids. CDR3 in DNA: TGTGCCAGCAGCTTGTCACTAGGGGGCGGCGCAGATACGCAGTATTTT. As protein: CASSLSLGGGADTQYF.

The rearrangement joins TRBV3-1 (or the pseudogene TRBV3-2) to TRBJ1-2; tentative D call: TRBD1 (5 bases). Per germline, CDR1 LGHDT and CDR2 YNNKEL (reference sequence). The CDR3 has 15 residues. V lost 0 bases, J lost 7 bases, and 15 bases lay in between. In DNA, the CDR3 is TGTGCCAGCAGCCAAGATAAAGTCCCAGGGCGTGGCTACACCTTC. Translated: CASSQDKVPGRGYTF.

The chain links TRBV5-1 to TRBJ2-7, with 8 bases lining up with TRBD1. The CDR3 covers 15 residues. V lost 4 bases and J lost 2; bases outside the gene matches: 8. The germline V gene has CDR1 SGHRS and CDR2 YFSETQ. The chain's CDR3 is CASSLGTGITYEQYF. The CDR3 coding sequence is TGCGCCAGCAGCCTAGGGACAGGAATTACCTACGAGCAGTACTTC.

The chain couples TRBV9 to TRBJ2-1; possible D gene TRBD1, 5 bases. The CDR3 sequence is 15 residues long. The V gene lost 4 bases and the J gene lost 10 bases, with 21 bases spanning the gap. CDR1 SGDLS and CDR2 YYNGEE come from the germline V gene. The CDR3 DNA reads TGTGCCAGCAGCAGCCATGGGGCTCTCCATGGGGAGCAGTTCTTC. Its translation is CASSSHGALHGEQFF.

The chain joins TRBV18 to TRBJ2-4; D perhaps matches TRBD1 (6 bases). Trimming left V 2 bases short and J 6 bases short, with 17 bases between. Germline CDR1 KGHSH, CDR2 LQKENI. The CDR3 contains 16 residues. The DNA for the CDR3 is TGTGCCAGCTCACCATCTTACCGAGCCAGGGGAAACATTCAGTACTTC. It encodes CASSPSYRARGNIQYF.

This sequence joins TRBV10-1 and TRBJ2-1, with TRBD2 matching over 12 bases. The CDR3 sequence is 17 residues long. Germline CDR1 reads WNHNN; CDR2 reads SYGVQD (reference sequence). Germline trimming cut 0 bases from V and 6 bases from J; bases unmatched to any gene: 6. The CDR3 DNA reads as TGCGCCAGCAGTGAGTCGGGTCTAGCGGGGGGGGTCAATGAGCAGTTCTTC. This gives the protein CASSESGLAGGVNEQFF.

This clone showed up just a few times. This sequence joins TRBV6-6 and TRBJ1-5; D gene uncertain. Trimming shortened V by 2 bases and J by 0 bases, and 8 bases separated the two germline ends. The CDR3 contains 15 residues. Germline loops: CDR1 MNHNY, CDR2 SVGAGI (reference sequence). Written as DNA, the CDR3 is TGTGCCAGCAGTTACGGGCAGTATAGCAATCAGCCCCAGCATTTT. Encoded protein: CASSYGQYSNQPQHF.

Here the CDR3 reads CASSYVEGGAKNIQYF. The CDR3 coding sequence is TGTGCCAGCAGTTACGTGGAAGGCGGGGCCAAAAACATTCAGTACTTC. This chain uses TRBV6-2 or TRBV6-3 with TRBJ2-4, with D possibly TRBD2 on 5 matching bases. The CDR3 has 16 residues. The germline V gene has CDR1 MNHEY and CDR2 SVGEGT. Trimming removed 2 bases at V and 1 base at J, with 12 bases between.

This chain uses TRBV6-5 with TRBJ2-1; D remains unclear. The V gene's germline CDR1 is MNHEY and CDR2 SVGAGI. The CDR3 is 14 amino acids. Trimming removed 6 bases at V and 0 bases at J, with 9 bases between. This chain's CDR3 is CASRVRISYNEQFF. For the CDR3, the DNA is TGTGCCAGCAGAGTCAGGATCTCCTACAATGAGCAGTTCTTC.

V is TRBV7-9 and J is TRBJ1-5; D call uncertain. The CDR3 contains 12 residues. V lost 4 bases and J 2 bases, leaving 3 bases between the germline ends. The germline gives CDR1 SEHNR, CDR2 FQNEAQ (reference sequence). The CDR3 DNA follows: TGTGCCAGCAGCTCTGGCAATCAGCCCCAGCATTTT. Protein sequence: CASSSGNQPQHF.

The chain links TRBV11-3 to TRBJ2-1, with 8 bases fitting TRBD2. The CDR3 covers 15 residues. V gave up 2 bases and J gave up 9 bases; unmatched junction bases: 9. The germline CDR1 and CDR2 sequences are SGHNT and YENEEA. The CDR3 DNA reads TGTGCCAGCAGCTTACGGGGGGGCCAGAGTAGTGAGCAGTTCTTC. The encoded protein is CASSLRGGQSSEQFF.

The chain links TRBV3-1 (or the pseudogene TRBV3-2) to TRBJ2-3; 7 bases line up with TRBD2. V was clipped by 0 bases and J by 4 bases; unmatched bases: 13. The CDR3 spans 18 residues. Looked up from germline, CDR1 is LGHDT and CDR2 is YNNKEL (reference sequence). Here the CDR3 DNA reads TGTGCCAGCAGCCAAGATTGGTCGACGGGAGGTTTTTCAGATACGCAGTATTTT. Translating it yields CASSQDWSTGGFSDTQYF.